The rows below give T cell receptor beta chains drawn from one sample of a study of CD8+CD57+ T cells in acquired aplastic anemia. TCRdb independently ran MiXCR on the reads; one entry per CDR3 protein. The sample lists roughly 260,000 distinct CDR3 sequences, around 45% occurring once. Source material: sorted CD4+, CD8+, or CD8+CD57+ T cells (not recorded which) from PBMCs. Receptor source: a human donor with aplastic anemia. Each CDR3 is given with its conserved first and last residue. Size is omitted from some rows. Given values are once, few, many or a class for expanded clones.

>.|TRBJ2-3|TRBV6-4
CASSLVRFTDTQYF
>.|TRBJ2-3|TRBV30
CAWSSLAVSTDTQYF
>.|TRBJ2-7|TRBV15
CATSGEEGGTGDYEQYF
>few|TRBJ2-7|TRBV2
CASSERAMTYEQYF
>once|TRBJ2-7|TRBV19
CASSMNAPPGQGGEQYF
>.|TRBJ2-7|TRBV5-1
CASSWEWGDREQYF
>few|TRBJ1-3|TRBV7-9
CASSLTGGNSGNTIYF
>many|TRBJ1-6|TRBV2
CASSERGLNSPLHF
>.|TRBJ2-7|TRBV7-9
CASSLAGPGTAFYEQYF
>many|TRBJ2-5|TRBV4-3
CASSQGVAYQETQYF
>few|TRBJ1-1|TRBV19
CASRPPTENTEAFF
>.|TRBJ2-5|TRBV19
CASSLDGTQETQYF
>.|TRBJ1-1|TRBV9
CASKTGGDTEAFF
>many|TRBJ1-5|TRBV20-1
CSARDLRQIRNQPQHF
>many|TRBJ2-7|TRBV2
CASTRDRGPEQYF
>many|TRBJ2-7|TRBV5-8
CASSLGNEQYF
>.|TRBJ2-7|TRBV7-2
CASSQEDRDEQYF
>.|TRBJ1-6|TRBV7-2
CASSLEGGGNSPLHF
>few|TRBJ1-6|TRBV20-1
CSVQPSRDYNPPPHF
>.|TRBJ2-7|TRBV5-6
CASSLTDSSYEQYF
>.|TRBJ2-7|TRBV20-1
CSAEGQNYEQYF
>many|TRBJ2-7|TRBV12-3/TRBV12-4
CASSLLGTHASEQYF
>.|TRBJ2-3|TRBV29-1
CSVEDKHRATDTQYF
>few|TRBJ1-6|TRBV30
CAWERRDRGNSPLHF
>.|TRBJ1-2|TRBV7-8
CASSLGGTSYTF
>.|TRBJ2-5|TRBV20-1
CSARDPSTSRRERYF
>many|TRBJ2-5|TRBV12-3/TRBV12-4
CASSLLAGGLAETQYF
>.|TRBJ2-2|TRBV11-3
CASSSDEGLNGELFF
>.|TRBJ1-2|TRBV14
CASSYSERRVGYTF
>many|TRBJ2-5|TRBV7-6
CASSLGGEETQYF
>.|TRBJ2-7|TRBV20-1
CSASKGASYEQYF
>many|TRBJ2-3|TRBV7-6
CASSLGGTSGSYKDTQYF
>.|TRBJ1-5|TRBV19
CASSLHRGFGLQPQHF
>.|TRBJ2-5|TRBV19
CASSQGRGETQYF
>.|TRBJ1-4|TRBV7-6
CASSSWGTELFF
>.|TRBJ1-5|TRBV2
CASSRDRGDQPQHF
>.|TRBJ2-7|TRBV6-5
CAIKGENYYEQYF
>.|TRBJ1-2|TRBV14
CASSQDETVYGYTF
>many|TRBJ1-1|TRBV5-8
CASRPADRVSLGTEAFF
>.|TRBJ1-1|TRBV20-1
CSARGYDRGSAEAFF
>.|TRBJ2-5|TRBV20-1
CSARDIGETQYF
>many|TRBJ2-7|TRBV6-5
CASSYTDRVGYEQYF
>.|TRBJ2-3|TRBV24-1
CATSDAQYF
>.|TRBJ1-6|TRBV7-2
CASSRSLDRGGNSPLHF
>.|TRBJ2-7|TRBV5-6
CASSLYGQTYEQYF
>.|TRBJ1-5|TRBV6-6
CASTYDRDYQPQHF
>.|TRBJ2-1|TRBV5-1
CASSLGADNEQFF
>.|TRBJ2-5|TRBV15
CATSRDRGRETQYF
>.|TRBJ2-1|TRBV19
CASSMEWFGGNEQFF
>many|TRBJ1-2|TRBV20-1
CSARDPHTANYGYTF
>few|TRBJ2-7|TRBV12-3/TRBV12-4
CASSSGTSTYEQYF
>few|TRBJ2-7|TRBV5-5
CASSAGGTGDEQYF